These 10 T cell receptor beta chains share one sample of origin, sequenced in a study of long-term antiretroviral therapy in people with HIV. Assay version v3.0 of immunoSEQ was used, and it was run at survey level. Assay: immunoSEQ multiplex PCR; the TCRdb copy retains only in-frame clones and omits some. The data hold 30,000 or so clones, with around 85% observed a single time. Sequencing used unsorted PBMCs, obtained 3 years after starting antiretroviral therapy. The receptors here all came from a man in his forties with HIV.

This clone was seen once. This chain uses TRBV6-5 with TRBJ2-1; 9 positions match TRBD2. Germline V CDR1 and CDR2: MNHEY, SVGAGI. Trimming removed 10 bases from V and 8 bases from J; junction bases left unmatched: 12. The CDR3 sequence is 14 residues long. The CDR3 DNA follows: TGTGCCACCCTCATTAGAGCGGGGGGATATGAGCAGTTCTTC. Its protein is CATLIRAGGYEQFF.

The rearrangement links TRBV7-9 to TRBJ2-3; D is unclear. The CDR3 is made up of 15 amino acids. Germline V lookup: CDR1 SEHNR, CDR2 FQNEAQ (reference sequence). The V and J ends lost 2 bases and 1 base respectively, with 10 bases between them. The CDR3 sequence is CASSLQGQGTDTQYF. The CDR3 nucleotides read TGTGCCAGCAGCTTACAAGGGCAGGGCACAGATACGCAGTATTTT. The variable domain in full, completed from reference TRBV7-9 and TRBJ2-3, reads DTGVSQNPRHKITKRGQNVTFRCDPISEHNRLYWYRQTLGQGPEFLTYFQNEAQLEKSRLLSDRFSAERPKGSFSTLEIQRTEQGDSAMYLCASSLQGQGTDTQYFGPGTRLTVL.

The genes are TRBV6-1 and TRBJ1-3; a weak D match, TRBD1 (6 bases). In germline, CDR1 is MNHNS, CDR2 SASEGT. The CDR3 consists of 17 residues. V lost 4 bases and J lost 0, with 16 bases in between. The CDR3 protein is CASSVDTGTLSGNTIYF. CDR3 coding DNA: TGTGCCAGCAGTGTAGATACAGGGACCCTCTCTGGAAACACCATATATTTT.

The CDR3 coding sequence is TGTGCCAGCAGCTTAGGGACAGGACAGCTTGAAGCTTTCTTT. Protein sequence: CASSLGTGQLEAFF. The rearrangement links TRBV7-8 to TRBJ1-1; 7 bases are shared with TRBD1. Germline CDR1 reads SGHVS; CDR2 reads FQNEAQ. The CDR3 sequence is 14 residues long. J was trimmed by 7 bases and V by 1 base; bases with no gene match: 6.

The chain is built from TRBV6-1 and TRBJ1-1; D unclear. The CDR3 runs 13 residues. Germline CDR1 is MNHNS and CDR2 is SASEGT. Trimming cost V 8 bases and J 3 bases, with 13 bases left between them. In DNA form, the CDR3 reads TGTGCCAGCGCCGAGGTTTTCTACACTGAAGCTTTCTTT. Its protein is CASAEVFYTEAFF.

This clone occurred once. This chain uses TRBV4-1 with TRBJ2-7, with 8 bases that match TRBD1. Germline V gene sequence: CDR1 MGHRA, CDR2 YSYEKL. J gave up 3 bases and V 8 bases, and 12 bases lay outside the gene matches. This CDR3 is built from 15 residues. The CDR3 loop is CASVNSGQGIYEQYF. For the CDR3, the DNA is TGCGCCAGCGTAAACTCCGGACAGGGTATCTACGAGCAGTACTTC.

J is TRBJ1-3 and V is TRBV5-1; D call uncertain. The germline V and J ends were trimmed by 3 bases and 2 bases, with 0 bases remaining between them. Germline CDR1 and CDR2: SGHRS and YFSETQ. The CDR3 has 11 amino acids. The CDR3 DNA sequence: TGCGCCAGCAGCTCTGGAAACACCATATATTTT. Translating gives CASSSGNTIYF.

The chain employs TRBV2 and TRBJ1-2; weak D call: TRBD1 (5 bases). CDR1 and CDR2 from the germline V gene are SNHLY and FYNNEI. The CDR3 consists of 11 residues. Trimming removed 6 bases at V and 5 bases at J, with 7 bases between. Here the CDR3 DNA reads TGTGCCAGCAGGGGGGGTTATGGCTACACCTTC. The encoded protein is CASRGGYGYTF. Full variable domain (missing parts from reference TRBV2 and TRBJ1-2): EPEVTQTPSHQVTQMGQEVILRCVPISNHLYFYWYRQILGQKVEFLVSFYNNEISEKSEIFDDQFSVERPDGSNFTLKIRSTKLEDSAMYFCASRGGYGYTFGSGTRLTVV.

This sequence joins TRBV4-1 and TRBJ2-2, with 8 bases that match TRBD2. Germline V gene sequence: CDR1 MGHRA, CDR2 YSYEKL. The CDR3 consists of 16 residues. V shed 1 base and J 4 bases; nucleotides not matched to a gene: 5. CDR3 residues: CASSQVSAGVTGELFF. Written as DNA, the CDR3 is TGCGCCAGCAGCCAAGTTTCAGCGGGAGTCACCGGGGAGCTGTTTTTT.

V is TRBV5-5 and J is TRBJ1-5; no clear D gene. Germline V gene data show CDR1 as SGHKS and CDR2 as YYEKEE (reference sequence). The CDR3 consists of 16 residues. Trimming cost V 0 bases and J 2 bases, with 12 bases left between them. The CDR3 sequence: CASSLGTPGGNQPQHF. Here the CDR3 DNA reads TGTGCCAGCAGCTTGGGGACTCCCGGGGGCAATCAGCCCCAGCATTTT.